The TCR beta chain described here comes from a study of blood T cell repertoires in COVID-19. The overall study: Both acute and convalescent COVID-19 samples were obtained from the United States, Italy and Spain. Sources were T cells, B-cell-depleted T cells, or PBMCs; the material itself was cDNA or gDNA.

Per germline, CDR1 SGHRS and CDR2 YFSETQ. Trimming pared 4 bases from V and 0 bases from J, leaving 11 bases between. This CDR3 comprises 16 residues. Authors' analysis steps: How many nucleated cells were present was estimated from reference gene primer amplification. The repertoire was sequenced with immunoSEQ multiplex PCR; TCRdb's copy has only in-frame clones and lacks some. That table gives V, J and clone size, and the DNA gave D and trimming. The sample carries 98,000 or so clones, about four fifths recorded once. The specimen was peripheral blood. The receptor was derived from a man in his sixties with acute or convalescent COVID-19. The J gene is TRBJ1-6, the V gene TRBV5-1; maybe TRBD1 (6 bases). This chain's CDR3 is CASSPGVSSYNSPLHF. CDR3 DNA sequence: TGCGCCAGCAGCCCAGGGGTGAGCTCCTATAATTCACCCCTCCACTTT. The whole variable domain, remainder taken from reference TRBV5-1 and TRBJ1-6, is KAGVTQTPRYLIKTRGQQVTLSCSPISGHRSVSWYQQTPGQGLQFLFEYFSETQRNKGNFPGRFSGRQFSNSRSEMNVSTLELGDSALYLCASSPGVSSYNSPLHFGNGTRLTVT.